The rows below give T cell receptor beta chains drawn from one sample of a study of healthy donors' naive CD4 and CD8 T cells. TCRdb processed the reads anew with MiXCR; each CDR3 protein has one entry. The profile covers 150,000 to 200,000 distinct CDR3 sequences, with around three quarters appearing a single time and about 2.3% taken by the ten largest. Sequencing was carried out using naive CD4+ and CD8+ T cells sorted from blood, pooled from several donors. These receptors originate from a pool of human donors in good health; the sample pools cells from several healthy donors. The CDR3 runs from the conserved cysteine through the conserved F or W. Fields, in order: V gene, D gene, J gene, clone size, CDR3 DNA, CDR3 protein. The D gene is left open where the match is weak. Clone sizes are given selectively: once, few, many, or a class where the clone is expanded.

V: TRBV5-1; D: TRBD1; J: TRBJ1-2; size: -; DNA: TGCGCCAGCAGCGCCGTTGACAGGGGAAGCGGCTACACCTTC; CDR3: CASSAVDRGSGYTF
V: TRBV20-1; D: -; J: TRBJ1-6; size: -; DNA: TGCAGTGCTAGAGCACAATGGGGCCCAAGCCTCCACTTT; CDR3: CSARAQWGPSLHF
V: TRBV29-1; D: TRBD1; J: TRBJ2-7; size: -; DNA: TGCAGCGTTGGCCGGGACAGGGGAATCTACGAGCAGTACTTC; CDR3: CSVGRDRGIYEQYF
V: TRBV15; D: TRBD2; J: TRBJ2-3; size: -; DNA: TGTGCCACCAGCCAAGGGACCAGCGGGAGTACAGATACGCAGTATTTT; CDR3: CATSQGTSGSTDTQYF
V: TRBV30; D: -; J: TRBJ2-7; size: -; DNA: TGTGCCTCCTCCCCAGGGGTATCGTACGAGCAGTACTTC; CDR3: CASSPGVSYEQYF
V: TRBV29-1; D: -; J: TRBJ2-2; size: few; DNA: TGCAGCGTTAAGGAGAACACCGGGGAGCTGTTTTTT; CDR3: CSVKENTGELFF
V: TRBV29-1; D: TRBD1; J: TRBJ2-1; size: -; DNA: TGCAGCGTTGGGGACAGGGGTCGCAATGAGCAGTTCTTC; CDR3: CSVGDRGRNEQFF
V: TRBV19; D: -; J: TRBJ1-2; size: once; DNA: TGTGCCAGTAGTATGGACCGAAACTATGGCTACACCTTC; CDR3: CASSMDRNYGYTF
V: TRBV6-2/TRBV6-3; D: -; J: TRBJ2-5; size: -; DNA: TGTGCCAGCAGTTACTCGACGTATGGGGAGACCCAGTACTTC; CDR3: CASSYSTYGETQYF
V: TRBV6-6; D: -; J: TRBJ1-1; size: -; DNA: TGTGCCAGCAGTTACTCCCAGACAGGACCGGGGACTGAAGCTTTCTTT; CDR3: CASSYSQTGPGTEAFF
V: TRBV27; D: -; J: TRBJ2-1; size: -; DNA: TGTGCCAGCAGTCCCGCCACCCATGAGCAGTTCTTC; CDR3: CASSPATHEQFF
V: TRBV6-2/TRBV6-3; D: TRBD1; J: TRBJ2-7; size: -; DNA: TGTGCCAGCAGTTACGCGACAGGGTCCGACTACGAGCAGTACTTC; CDR3: CASSYATGSDYEQYF
V: TRBV5-6; D: -; J: TRBJ1-5; size: -; DNA: TGTGCCAGCAGCTTGGCCGCAGGTTATAATCAGCCCCAGCATTTT; CDR3: CASSLAAGYNQPQHF
V: TRBV29-1; D: -; J: TRBJ1-3; size: -; DNA: TGCAGCGTTGAAGCGATTGCGAGCTCTGGAAACACCATATATTTT; CDR3: CSVEAIASSGNTIYF
V: TRBV30; D: -; J: TRBJ2-1; size: -; DNA: TGTGCCGGGCTGACTGCCTACAATGAGCAGTTCTTC; CDR3: CAGLTAYNEQFF
V: TRBV29-1; D: TRBD2; J: TRBJ2-7; size: -; DNA: TGCAGCGTCCGGACTAGCGCCAACTACGAGCAGTACTTC; CDR3: CSVRTSANYEQYF
V: TRBV29-1; D: -; J: TRBJ2-5; size: -; DNA: TGCAGCGTTGAAGGGGGGATCCAAGAGACCCAGTACTTC; CDR3: CSVEGGIQETQYF
V: TRBV11-2; D: TRBD1; J: TRBJ2-7; size: -; DNA: TGTGCCAGCAGCCCAGCCGAGGGACAGCTCCTCTCCTACGAGCAGTACTTC; CDR3: CASSPAEGQLLSYEQYF
V: TRBV29-1; D: TRBD1; J: TRBJ1-2; size: -; DNA: TGCAGCGTTGAGACAGGGGTTAACTATGGCTACACCTTC; CDR3: CSVETGVNYGYTF
V: TRBV18; D: -; J: TRBJ1-1; size: few; DNA: TGTGCCAGCTCACCAGGGACCTCGAACACTGAAGCTTTCTTT; CDR3: CASSPGTSNTEAFF
V: TRBV5-4; D: -; J: TRBJ2-1; size: -; DNA: TGTGCCAGCAGCGAGGACAGCTACAATGAGCAGTTCTTC; CDR3: CASSEDSYNEQFF
V: TRBV6-6; D: -; J: TRBJ2-7; size: -; DNA: TGTGCCAGCAGTCCAAGTACCTACGAGCAGTACTTC; CDR3: CASSPSTYEQYF
V: TRBV4-3; D: -; J: TRBJ2-1; size: -; DNA: TGCGCCAGCAGCCAAGATGGCGGACAGTCAAGTGAGCAGTTCTTC; CDR3: CASSQDGGQSSEQFF
V: TRBV5-6; D: -; J: TRBJ2-3; size: -; DNA: TGTGCCAGCAGCTTGACTTATCGCGGGTCTAGCACAGATACGCAGTATTTT; CDR3: CASSLTYRGSSTDTQYF
V: TRBV20-1; D: TRBD1; J: TRBJ2-6; size: -; DNA: TGCAGTGCTAGGGGACAGTATCCTCTCTCTGGGGCCAACGTCCTGACTTTC; CDR3: CSARGQYPLSGANVLTF
V: TRBV4-3; D: -; J: TRBJ1-1; size: -; DNA: TGCGCCAGCAGCCAAGATAATAGCCCGAACCCTGAAGCTTTCTTT; CDR3: CASSQDNSPNPEAFF
V: TRBV5-6; D: -; J: TRBJ1-5; size: once; DNA: TGTGCCAGCAGCTCCACTATCTTGGGGGCGAATCAGCCCCAGCATTTT; CDR3: CASSSTILGANQPQHF
V: TRBV30; D: -; J: TRBJ1-2; size: few; DNA: TGTGCCTGGAGTGCCCAGGGGATTAACTATGGCTACACCTTC; CDR3: CAWSAQGINYGYTF
V: TRBV5-5; D: -; J: TRBJ1-5; size: -; DNA: TGTGCCAGCAGTCCCGGGCCCCTTGGAAATCAGCCCCAGCATTTT; CDR3: CASSPGPLGNQPQHF
V: TRBV5-1; D: TRBD1; J: TRBJ1-5; size: -; DNA: TGCGCCAGTAGCTCGACAGGGAGCCCCAATCAGCCCCAGCATTTT; CDR3: CASSSTGSPNQPQHF
V: TRBV20-1; D: TRBD2; J: TRBJ2-7; size: -; DNA: TGCAGTGCTAGAGGGGAGAGTAGCGGGAGACTTCTCGAGCAGTACTTC; CDR3: CSARGESSGRLLEQYF
V: TRBV29-1; D: -; J: TRBJ1-1; size: -; DNA: TGCAGCGTTGCACCTGAACAGGGCCGGACTGAAGCTTTCTTT; CDR3: CSVAPEQGRTEAFF
V: TRBV6-2/TRBV6-3; D: TRBD1; J: TRBJ2-7; size: -; DNA: TGTGCCAGCCGACTGGGACAGATTACCTACGAGCAGTACTTC; CDR3: CASRLGQITYEQYF
V: TRBV30; D: -; J: TRBJ1-2; size: few; DNA: TGTGCCTGGATCGAGCCAGGGGGCTACACCTTC; CDR3: CAWIEPGGYTF
V: TRBV30; D: -; J: TRBJ2-7; size: -; DNA: TGTGCCTGGAGGAAACCCCGGACCTACGAGCAGTACTTC; CDR3: CAWRKPRTYEQYF
V: TRBV19; D: TRBD1; J: TRBJ2-7; size: -; DNA: TGTGCCAGTAGTGCCGGGACAGGTACCTACGAGCAGTACTTC; CDR3: CASSAGTGTYEQYF
V: TRBV12-3/TRBV12-4; D: TRBD2; J: TRBJ2-7; size: -; DNA: TGTGCCAGCAGCCCCCGGTTGCGGGGGGGCTACGAGCAGTACTTC; CDR3: CASSPRLRGGYEQYF
V: TRBV28; D: -; J: TRBJ2-7; size: -; DNA: TGTGCCAGCAGTTCCCAACTTCTACCGTACGAGCAGTACTTC; CDR3: CASSSQLLPYEQYF
V: TRBV19; D: -; J: TRBJ2-7; size: -; DNA: TGTGCCAGTAGTATAAACGGGCAGGGTTCCTACAAGCAGTACTTC; CDR3: CASSINGQGSYKQYF
V: TRBV27; D: -; J: TRBJ1-1; size: -; DNA: TGTGCCAGCAGTTTATACGCAGGGGTCGGGGAAGCTTTCTTT; CDR3: CASSLYAGVGEAFF
V: TRBV6-5; D: -; J: TRBJ2-3; size: -; DNA: TGTGCCAGCAGTGCGGGGTACGGAGGCACAGATACGCAGTATTTT; CDR3: CASSAGYGGTDTQYF
V: TRBV6-5; D: -; J: TRBJ2-7; size: -; DNA: TGTGCCAGCAATTCACCCCGCATCGGGAAGGGCGAGCAGTACTTC; CDR3: CASNSPRIGKGEQYF
V: TRBV6-6; D: -; J: TRBJ1-2; size: -; DNA: TGTGCCAGCAGCATGGACACCCTAGGAGGCTACACCTTC; CDR3: CASSMDTLGGYTF
V: TRBV5-1; D: -; J: TRBJ2-2; size: -; DNA: TGCGCCAGCAGCTTTGGACTTCAGAGGGATTCTGGCGGGGAGCTGTTTTTT; CDR3: CASSFGLQRDSGGELFF
V: TRBV27; D: -; J: TRBJ2-7; size: -; DNA: TGTGCCAGCAGTTATGGACCACCGCGCGAGCAGTACTTC; CDR3: CASSYGPPREQYF
V: TRBV12-3/TRBV12-4; D: -; J: TRBJ2-7; size: -; DNA: TGTGCCAGCAGTTTGGGGATAGGGGCCTACGAGCAGTACTTC; CDR3: CASSLGIGAYEQYF
V: TRBV30; D: -; J: TRBJ2-3; size: -; DNA: TGTGCCTGGAGTAAGGGCACAGATACGCAGTATTTT; CDR3: CAWSKGTDTQYF
V: TRBV27; D: -; J: TRBJ1-1; size: -; DNA: TGTGCCAGCAGTCAACAGGCCTGGGACACTGAAGCTTTCTTT; CDR3: CASSQQAWDTEAFF